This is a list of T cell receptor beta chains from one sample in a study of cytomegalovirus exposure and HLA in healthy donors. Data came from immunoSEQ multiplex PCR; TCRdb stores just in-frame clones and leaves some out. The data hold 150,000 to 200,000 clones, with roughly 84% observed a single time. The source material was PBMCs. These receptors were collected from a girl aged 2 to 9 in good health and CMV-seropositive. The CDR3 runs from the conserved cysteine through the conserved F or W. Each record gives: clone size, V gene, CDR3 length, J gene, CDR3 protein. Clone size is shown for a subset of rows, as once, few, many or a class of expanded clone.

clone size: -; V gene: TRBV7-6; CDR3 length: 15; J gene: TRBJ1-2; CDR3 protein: CASGPGQGIYYGYTF
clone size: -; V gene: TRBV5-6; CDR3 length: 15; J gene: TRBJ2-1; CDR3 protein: CASSFLVKNINEQFF
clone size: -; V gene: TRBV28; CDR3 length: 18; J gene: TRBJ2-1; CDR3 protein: CASSFPNQGQPGYNEQFF
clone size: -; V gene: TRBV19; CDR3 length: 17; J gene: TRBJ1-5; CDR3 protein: CASTPRKGGRTNQPQHF
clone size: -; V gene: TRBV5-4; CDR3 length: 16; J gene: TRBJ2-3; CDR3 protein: CASSGTGGGQTDTQYF
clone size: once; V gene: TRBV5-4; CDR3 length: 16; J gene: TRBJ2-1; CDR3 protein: CASSFPGTGGKDEQFF
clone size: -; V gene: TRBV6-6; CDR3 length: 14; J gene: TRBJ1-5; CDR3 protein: CASSYSIPGQPQHF
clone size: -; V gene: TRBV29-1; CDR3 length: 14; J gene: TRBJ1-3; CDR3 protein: CSVAGDHPGNTIYF
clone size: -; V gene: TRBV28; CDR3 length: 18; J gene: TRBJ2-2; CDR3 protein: CASSSIGLAGYPPGELFF
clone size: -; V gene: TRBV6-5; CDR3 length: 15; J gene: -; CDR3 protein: CASSYSRGSSYEQYF
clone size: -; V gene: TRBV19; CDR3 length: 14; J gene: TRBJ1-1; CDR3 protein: CASSTRTGDTEAFF
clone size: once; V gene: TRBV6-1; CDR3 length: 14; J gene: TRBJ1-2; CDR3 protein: CASSEETYDYGYTF
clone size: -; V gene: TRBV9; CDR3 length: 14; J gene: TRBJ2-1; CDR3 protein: CASSVKGTGDEQFF
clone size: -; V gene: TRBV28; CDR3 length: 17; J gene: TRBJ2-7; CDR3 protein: CASRLAGQGGGSYEQYF
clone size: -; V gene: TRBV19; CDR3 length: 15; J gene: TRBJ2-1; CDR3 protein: CASALDRSSYNEQFF
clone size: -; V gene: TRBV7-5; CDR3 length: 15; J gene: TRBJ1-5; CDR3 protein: CARSSQGGVEQPQHF
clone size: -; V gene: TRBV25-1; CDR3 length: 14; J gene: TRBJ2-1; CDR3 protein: CASSAPGGRNEQFF
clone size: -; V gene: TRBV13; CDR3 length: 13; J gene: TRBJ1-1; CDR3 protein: CASSLGGGAEAFF
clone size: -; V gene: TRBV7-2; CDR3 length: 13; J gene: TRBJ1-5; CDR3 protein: CASSSELAEPQHF
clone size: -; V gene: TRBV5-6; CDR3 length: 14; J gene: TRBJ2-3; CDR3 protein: CASSLLPGTDTQYF
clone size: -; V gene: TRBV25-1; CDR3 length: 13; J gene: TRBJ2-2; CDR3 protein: CASIDRVQSELFF
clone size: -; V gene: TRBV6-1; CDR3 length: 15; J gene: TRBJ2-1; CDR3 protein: CASRRGTSPSGEQFF
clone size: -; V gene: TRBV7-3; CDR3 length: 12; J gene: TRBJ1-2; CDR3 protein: CAPWPDFYGYTF
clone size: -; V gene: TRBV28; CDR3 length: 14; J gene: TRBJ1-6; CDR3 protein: CASRPDRDYSPLHF
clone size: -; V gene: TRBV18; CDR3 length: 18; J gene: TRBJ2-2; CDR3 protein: CASSPRRTEGTNTGELFF
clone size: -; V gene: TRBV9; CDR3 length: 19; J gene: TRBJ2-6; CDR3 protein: CASSVAQRTRSSGANVLTF
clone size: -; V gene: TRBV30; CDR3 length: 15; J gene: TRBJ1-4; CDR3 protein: CAWSVIQGFGEKLFF
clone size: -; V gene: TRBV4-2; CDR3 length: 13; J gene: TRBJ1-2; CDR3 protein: CASSQSAGWGYTF
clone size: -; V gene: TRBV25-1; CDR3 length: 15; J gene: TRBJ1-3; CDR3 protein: CASSDPRDSGNTIYF
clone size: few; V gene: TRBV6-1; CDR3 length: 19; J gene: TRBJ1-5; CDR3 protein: CASSEVHLQRDGLNQPQHF
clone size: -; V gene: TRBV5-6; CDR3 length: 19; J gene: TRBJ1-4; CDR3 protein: CASSLDMGFGGLTNEKLFF
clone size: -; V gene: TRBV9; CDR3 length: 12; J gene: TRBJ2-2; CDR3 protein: CASSERAGELFF
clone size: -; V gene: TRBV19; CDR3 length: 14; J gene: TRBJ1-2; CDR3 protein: CASSPGQGARGYTF
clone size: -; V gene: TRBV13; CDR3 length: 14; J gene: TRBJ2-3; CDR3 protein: CASSPVPSADTQYF
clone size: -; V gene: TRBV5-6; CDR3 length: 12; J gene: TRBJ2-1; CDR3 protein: CASSFRSREQFF
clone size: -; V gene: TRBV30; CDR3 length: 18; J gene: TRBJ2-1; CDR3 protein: CAWSVLIGGRSSYNEQFF
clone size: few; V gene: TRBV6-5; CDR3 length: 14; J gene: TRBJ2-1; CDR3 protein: CASSQDRVGSEQFF
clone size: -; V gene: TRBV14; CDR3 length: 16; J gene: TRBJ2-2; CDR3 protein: CASSQDLTNRIGELFF
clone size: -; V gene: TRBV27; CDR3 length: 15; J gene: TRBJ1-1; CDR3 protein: CASSLSWGLGTEAFF
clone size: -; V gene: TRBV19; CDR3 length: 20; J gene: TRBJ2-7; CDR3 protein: CASSIRSMTSGRAFGGEQYF
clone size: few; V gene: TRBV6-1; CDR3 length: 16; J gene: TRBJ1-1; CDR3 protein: CASSEWNRPGGTEAFF
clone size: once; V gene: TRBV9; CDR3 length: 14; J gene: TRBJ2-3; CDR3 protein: CASSVAGLSDTQYF
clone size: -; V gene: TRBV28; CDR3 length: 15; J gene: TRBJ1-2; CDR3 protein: CASSDPGQPNYGYTF
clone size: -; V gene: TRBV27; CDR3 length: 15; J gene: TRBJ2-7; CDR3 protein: CASSYAGGPSGEQYF
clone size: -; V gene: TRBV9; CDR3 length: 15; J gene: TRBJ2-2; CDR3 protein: CASSVSGGPPGELFF
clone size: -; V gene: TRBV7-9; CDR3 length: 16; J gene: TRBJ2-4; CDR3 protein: CASSLAESGRVNIQYF
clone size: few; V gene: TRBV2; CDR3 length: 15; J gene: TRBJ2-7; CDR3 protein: CASSDLGTMPNEQYF
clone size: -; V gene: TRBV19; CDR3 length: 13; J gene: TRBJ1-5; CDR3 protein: CASSPAGVQPQHF
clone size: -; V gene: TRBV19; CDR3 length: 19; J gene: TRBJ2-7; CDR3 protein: CASSIELWGTSQSSYEQYF
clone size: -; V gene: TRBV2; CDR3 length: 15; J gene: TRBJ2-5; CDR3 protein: CASNGAGGNQETQYF
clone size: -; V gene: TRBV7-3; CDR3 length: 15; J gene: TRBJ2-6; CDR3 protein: CASSFTGVGANVLTF